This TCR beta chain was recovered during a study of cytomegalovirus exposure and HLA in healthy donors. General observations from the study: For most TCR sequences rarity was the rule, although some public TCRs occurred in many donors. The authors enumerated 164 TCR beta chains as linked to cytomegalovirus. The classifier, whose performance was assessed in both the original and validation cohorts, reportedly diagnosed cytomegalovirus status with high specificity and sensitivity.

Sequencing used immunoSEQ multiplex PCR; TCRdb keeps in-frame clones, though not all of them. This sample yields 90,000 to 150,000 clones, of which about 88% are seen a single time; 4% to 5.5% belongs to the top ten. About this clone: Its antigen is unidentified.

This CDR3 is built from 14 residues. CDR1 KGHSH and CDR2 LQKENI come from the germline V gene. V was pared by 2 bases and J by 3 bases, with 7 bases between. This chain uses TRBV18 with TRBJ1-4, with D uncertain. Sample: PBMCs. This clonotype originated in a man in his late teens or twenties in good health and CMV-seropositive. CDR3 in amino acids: CASSPERANEKLFF. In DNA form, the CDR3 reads TGTGCCAGCTCACCAGAGAGGGCTAATGAAAAACTGTTTTTT.